This TCR beta chain is drawn from a study of T cells in Graves' hyperthyroidism and ophthalmopathy. This clonotype was seen only a few times. The antigen is undetermined. Study-level points and caveats: Blood also carried most thyroid clonotypes expanded above 0.001.

Amplified regions were TCR beta CDR3 sequences from RNA transcripts. TCR CDR3 regions were first amplified by RT-PCR with HTBI primers. A single record per CDR3 protein comes from TCRdb applying MiXCR to the multiplex PCR reads. There are 250,000 to 350,000 distinct CDR3 sequences in the sample; over 20% occur only once, and roughly 60% lies in the top ten. Per the germline V gene, CDR1 is MGHDK and CDR2 is SYGVNS. V lost 1 base and J lost 9, with 15 bases in between. There are 14 residues in the CDR3. The gene calls are TRBV25-1 and TRBJ2-5, with a possible D match to TRBD1 (5 bases). The sample comprised blood. The sequence derives from a man younger than 40 with Graves' ophthalmopathy. The CDR3 DNA reads TGTGCCAGCAGTGAATTGGAAGGGGTGTCGGCCCAGTACTTC. Its protein product is CASSELEGVSAQYF.